This TCR beta chain was profiled in a study of human T cells and chemical hapten exposure. On the study more broadly: Slight differences in pooled library volume were the main source of varying TCR yields across samples.

TCRdb re-derived calls from the RACE reads in MiXCR, one entry per CDR3 protein. The data contain a few hundred thousand distinct CDR3 sequences, 5.5% of them singletons. As to time point: pre-sensitization, week 0. Described treatment: therapeutic diphenylcyclopropenone sensitization with weekly scalp DPC. This clonotype showed up just a few times. The antigen is not known. Germline values: CDR1 DFQATT, CDR2 SNEGSKA (reference sequence). V was trimmed by 2 bases and J by 8 bases, leaving 12 bases between them. CDR3 length equals 13 residues. Whole-study findings and limits: Since the donors had alopecia, their immune response may not be the same as that of healthy people.

This sequence originates from a woman aged 18-29 years with alopecia areata. Some clones in this sample may be carry-over from other donors' samples. Source: whole blood, taken in connection with sensitization to the hapten diphenylcyclopropenone (DPC). This sequence joins TRBV20-1 and TRBJ2-2; D unresolved. The CDR3 is CSARSRISGELFF. CDR3 sequence (DNA): TGCAGTGCTAGAAGCAGGATTTCAGGGGAGCTGTTTTTT.